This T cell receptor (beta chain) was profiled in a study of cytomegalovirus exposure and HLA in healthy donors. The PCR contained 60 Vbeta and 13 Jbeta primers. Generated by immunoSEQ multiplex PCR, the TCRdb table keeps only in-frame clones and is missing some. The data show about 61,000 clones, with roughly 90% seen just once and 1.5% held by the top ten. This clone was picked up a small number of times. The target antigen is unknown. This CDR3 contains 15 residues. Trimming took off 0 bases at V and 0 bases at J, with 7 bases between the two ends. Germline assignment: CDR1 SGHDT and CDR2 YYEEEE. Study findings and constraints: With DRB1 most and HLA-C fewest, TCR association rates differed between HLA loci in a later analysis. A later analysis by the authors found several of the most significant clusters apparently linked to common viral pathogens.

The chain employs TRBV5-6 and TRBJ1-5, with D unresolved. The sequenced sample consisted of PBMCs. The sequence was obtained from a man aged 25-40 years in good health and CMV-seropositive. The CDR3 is CASSLAEYSNQPQHF. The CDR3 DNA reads TGTGCCAGCAGCTTGGCGGAGTATAGCAATCAGCCCCAGCATTTT.